This is a list of T cell receptor beta chains from one sample in a study of graft-versus-host responses after intestinal transplantation. The method was immunoSEQ multiplex PCR; TCRdb's version includes in-frame clones alone and lacks a portion of them. The sample carries about 25,000 clones, about 95% recorded once. Specimen: PBMCs, collected approximately 32 days after intestinal transplant. These receptors all come from a human patient who received an intestinal transplant, so some T cells may come from the graft donor. Each CDR3 is given with its conserved first and last residue. D genes are given only for firm matches. Rows may omit the clone size; those that give it use once, few, many or a size class.

d_gene,v_gene,j_gene,abundance,CDR3aa,CDR3nt
.,TRBV29-1,TRBJ2-7,.,CSAETENSYEQYF,TGCAGCGCCGAGACAGAGAATTCCTACGAGCAGTACTTC
.,TRBV10-3,TRBJ2-6,.,CAIRPRVLSGANVLTF,TGTGCCATCAGGCCCAGGGTCTTGTCTGGGGCCAACGTCCTGACTTTC
TRBD1,TRBV7-9,TRBJ2-1,.,CASSLKPRTGGYNEQFF,TGTGCCAGCAGCCTAAAACCTCGGACAGGGGGCTACAATGAGCAGTTCTTC
.,TRBV2,TRBJ1-6,.,CASSETYRNSPLHF,TGTGCCAGCAGTGAAACGTACAGGAATTCACCCCTCCACTTT
.,TRBV29-1,TRBJ1-1,.,CSVHREDTEAFF,TGCAGCGTGCACAGGGAAGACACTGAAGCTTTCTTT
.,TRBV5-4,TRBJ2-2,.,CASSLDASWNTGELFF,TGTGCCAGCAGCTTGGATGCTAGCTGGAACACCGGGGAGCTGTTTTTT
TRBD1,TRBV6-1,TRBJ1-5,.,CASVIWDRGTQPQHF,TGTGCCAGCGTGATATGGGACAGGGGCACTCAGCCCCAGCATTTT
TRBD2,TRBV5-1,TRBJ2-2,.,CASSHSSGTGELFF,TGCGCCAGCAGCCACTCTAGCGGAACCGGGGAGCTGTTTTTT
.,TRBV4-1,TRBJ1-3,.,CASSQDGTSSGNTIYF,TGCGCCAGCAGCCAAGATGGGACGTCCTCTGGAAACACCATATATTTT
TRBD2,TRBV5-4,TRBJ2-7,.,CASSFSGGDYEQYF,TGTGCCAGCAGCTTCAGCGGGGGTGACTACGAGCAGTACTTC
.,TRBV5-1,TRBJ2-3,.,CASSLWQGEMDTQYF,TGCGCCAGCAGCTTGTGGCAGGGTGAGATGGATACGCAGTATTTT
TRBD2,TRBV27,TRBJ2-3,once,CASSASGTSGGPTDTQYF,TGTGCCAGCAGTGCCTCCGGGACTAGCGGGGGCCCGACAGATACGCAGTATTTT
.,TRBV27,TRBJ2-3,.,CASSPLGGQADTQYF,TGTGCCAGCAGTCCCCTAGGGGGGCAGGCAGATACGCAGTATTTT
.,TRBV12-2,TRBJ2-1,.,CASRTRRGAADNEQFF,TGTGCAAGTCGCACGAGACGGGGGGCGGCCGACAATGAGCAGTTCTTC
.,TRBV19,TRBJ1-1,.,CASSFDPRPNPEAFF,TGTGCCAGTAGTTTCGACCCCAGACCGAACCCTGAAGCTTTCTTT
.,TRBV7-9,TRBJ2-1,once,CASSLGAGDNEQFF,TGTGCCAGCAGCTTAGGGGCAGGGGACAATGAGCAGTTCTTC
.,TRBV11-2,TRBJ2-7,once,CASSLGQTPYEQYF,TGTGCCAGCAGCTTAGGGCAGACTCCCTACGAGCAGTACTTC
.,TRBV5-1,TRBJ1-1,.,CASSFGDTEAFF,TGCGCCAGCAGCTTCGGGGACACTGAAGCTTTCTTT
.,TRBV5-4,TRBJ1-6,once,CASSSRGSSYNSPLHF,TGTGCCAGCAGCTCCCGGGGGAGCTCCTATAATTCACCCCTCCACTTT
.,TRBV27,TRBJ2-3,.,CASSSRMLPTDTQYF,TGTGCCAGCAGTTCCCGGATGCTCCCCACAGATACGCAGTATTTT
.,TRBV27,TRBJ1-1,.,CASSFLMNTEAFF,TGTGCCAGCAGTTTTCTCATGAACACTGAAGCTTTCTTT
TRBD1,TRBV4-1,TRBJ1-1,few,CASSQTGGNTEAFF,TGCGCCAGCAGCCAAACAGGGGGGAACACTGAAGCTTTCTTT
.,TRBV5-1,TRBJ2-3,once,CASSRLRGVDTDTQYF,TGCGCCAGCAGCCGTCTGAGGGGAGTCGATACAGATACGCAGTATTTT
.,TRBV21-1,TRBJ2-6,.,CASECPSGANVLTF,TGTGCCAGCGAATGCCCCTCTGGGGCCAACGTCCTGACTTTC
.,TRBV19,TRBJ1-5,once,CASRRWTDDSNQPQHF,TGTGCCAGTAGGAGGTGGACAGACGATAGCAATCAGCCCCAGCATTTT
.,TRBV6-1,TRBJ2-5,.,CASSSTGNGETQYF,TGTGCCAGCAGTTCGACGGGAAACGGGGAGACCCAGTACTTC
.,TRBV6-4,TRBJ1-5,.,CASSVDINQPQHF,TGTGCCAGCAGTGTGGACATCAATCAGCCCCAGCATTTT
.,TRBV9,TRBJ1-1,.,CASSLAGSPNTEAFF,TGTGCCAGCAGCCTAGCGGGCAGTCCGAACACTGAAGCTTTCTTT
.,TRBV19,TRBJ1-1,.,CASSIGFTGNTEAFF,TGTGCCAGTAGTATTGGATTTACAGGGAACACTGAAGCTTTCTTT
.,TRBV27,TRBJ2-5,.,CASSLGTPWEQYF,TGTGCCAGCAGTTTAGGGACTCCTTGGGAGCAGTACTTC
.,TRBV21-1,TRBJ1-3,.,CASSKEGQSRNTIYF,TGTGCCAGCAGCAAAGAGGGACAGAGTAGAAACACCATATATTTT
.,TRBV28,TRBJ1-2,.,CASSTPGRAGYTF,TGTGCCAGCAGTACACCCGGGAGGGCCGGCTACACCTTC
.,TRBV13,TRBJ1-1,.,CASSFPGNTEAFF,TGTGCCAGCAGCTTCCCGGGGAACACTGAAGCTTTCTTT
TRBD1,TRBV6-5,TRBJ1-6,.,CASNARHRGNSPLHF,TGTGCCAGCAACGCCCGCCACAGGGGTAATTCACCCCTCCACTTT
.,TRBV6-1,TRBJ2-1,.,CASTPEDEQFF,TGTGCCAGCACCCCAGAGGATGAGCAGTTCTTC
TRBD2,TRBV7-3,TRBJ2-2,.,CASSPSGTGELFF,TGTGCCAGCAGCCCTAGCGGGACCGGGGAGCTGTTTTTT
.,TRBV6-5,TRBJ2-7,.,CASSYSTATTYEQYF,TGTGCCAGCAGTTATTCTACCGCCACTACCTACGAGCAGTACTTC
.,TRBV19,TRBJ2-6,.,CASCSGGANVLTF,TGTGCCAGCTGTTCGGGAGGGGCCAACGTCCTGACTTTC
.,TRBV9,TRBJ2-7,.,CASSLAIAPYEQYF,TGTGCCAGCAGCCTAGCCATCGCACCCTACGAGCAGTACTTC
.,TRBV6-6,TRBJ1-1,.,CASSYSGEMNTEAFF,TGTGCCAGCAGTTACTCGGGAGAGATGAACACTGAAGCTTTCTTT
.,TRBV18,TRBJ1-1,.,CASSPEVITEAFF,TGTGCCAGCTCACCGGAGGTGATCACTGAAGCTTTCTTT
TRBD1,TRBV5-1,TRBJ1-4,.,CASSWRQGRDENEKLFF,TGCGCCAGCAGCTGGAGACAGGGCCGGGACGAGAATGAAAAACTGTTTTTT
.,TRBV5-5,TRBJ1-4,.,CASSLDRTTNEKLFF,TGTGCCAGCAGCTTGGACAGGACGACTAATGAAAAACTGTTTTTT
.,TRBV29-1,TRBJ1-2,.,CSVGGGTNYGYTF,TGCAGCGTTGGGGGTGGCACCAACTATGGCTACACCTTC